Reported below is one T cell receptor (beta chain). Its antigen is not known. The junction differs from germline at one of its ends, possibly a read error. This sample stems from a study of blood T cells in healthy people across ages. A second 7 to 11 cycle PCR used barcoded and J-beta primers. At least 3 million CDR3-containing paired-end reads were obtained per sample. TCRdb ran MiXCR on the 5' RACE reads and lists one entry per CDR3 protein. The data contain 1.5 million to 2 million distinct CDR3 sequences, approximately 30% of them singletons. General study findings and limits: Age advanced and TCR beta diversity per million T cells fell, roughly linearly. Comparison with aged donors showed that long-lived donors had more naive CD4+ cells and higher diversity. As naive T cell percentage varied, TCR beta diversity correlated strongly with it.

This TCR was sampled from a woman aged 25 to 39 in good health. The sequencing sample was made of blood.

For the CDR3, the DNA is TGCGCCAGCAACCAAGAGGGAGAGAACACCGGGGAGCTGTTTTTT. It encodes CASNQEGENTGELFF. The V gene is TRBV4-3, the J gene TRBJ2-2; maybe TRBD2 (5 bases). Per germline, CDR1 LGHNA and CDR2 YSLEER. The length of the CDR3 is 15 residues.